This T cell receptor (beta chain) was sequenced in a study of blood T cell repertoires in COVID-19. CDR3 length: 14 amino acids. Germline values: CDR1 SQVTM, CDR2 ANQGSEA. V lost 1 base and J lost 5; bases outside the gene matches: 3. Seattle researchers signed up patients amid active infection and tracked them longitudinally. The method was immunoSEQ multiplex PCR; TCRdb's version includes in-frame clones alone and lacks a portion of them. The sample has about 480,000 clones, roughly 89% seen once. This receptor was identified in a man between 18 and 35 years old with COVID-19, enrolled during active disease. Specimen: peripheral blood. This chain joins TRBV29-1 and TRBJ2-2, with TRBD1 matching over 8 bases. This CDR3 is CSVEGGQATGELFF. The CDR3 bases are TGCAGCGTTGAAGGGGGACAGGCTACCGGGGAGCTGTTTTTT.